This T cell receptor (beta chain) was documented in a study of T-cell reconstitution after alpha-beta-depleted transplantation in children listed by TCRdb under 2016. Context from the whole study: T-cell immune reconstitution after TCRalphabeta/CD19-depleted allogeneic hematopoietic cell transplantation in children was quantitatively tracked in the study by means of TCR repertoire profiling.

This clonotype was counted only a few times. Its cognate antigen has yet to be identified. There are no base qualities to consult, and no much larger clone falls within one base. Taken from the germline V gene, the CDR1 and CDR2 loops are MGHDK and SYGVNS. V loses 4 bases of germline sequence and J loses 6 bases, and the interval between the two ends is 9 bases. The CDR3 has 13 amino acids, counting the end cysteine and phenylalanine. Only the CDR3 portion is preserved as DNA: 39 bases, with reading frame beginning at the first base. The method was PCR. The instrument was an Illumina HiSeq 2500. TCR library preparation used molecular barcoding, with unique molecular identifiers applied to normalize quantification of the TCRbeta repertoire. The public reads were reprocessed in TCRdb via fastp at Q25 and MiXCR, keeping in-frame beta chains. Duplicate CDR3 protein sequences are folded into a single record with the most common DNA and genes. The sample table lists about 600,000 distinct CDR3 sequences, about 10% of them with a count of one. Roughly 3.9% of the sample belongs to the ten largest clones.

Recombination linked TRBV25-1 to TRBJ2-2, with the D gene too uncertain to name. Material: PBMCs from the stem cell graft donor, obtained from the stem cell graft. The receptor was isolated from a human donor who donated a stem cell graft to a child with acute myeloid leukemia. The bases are TGTGCCAGCAGTGTCGAAGGCCCCGGGGAGCTGTTTTTT. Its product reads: CASSVEGPGELFF.